The next 9 T cell receptor beta chains were all read from a single sample in a study of cytotoxic CD8 clonotypes in ibrutinib-treated CLL. The method was immunoSEQ multiplex PCR; TCRdb's version includes in-frame clones alone and lacks a portion of them. In the table there are about 140,000 clones, 76% of which are singletons. The starting material was PBMCs, obtained after 24 months of ibrutinib treatment. The receptor set was obtained from a human donor with chronic lymphocytic leukemia.

The CDR3 protein is CASSLSGGGAQETQYF. The CDR3 region has the DNA TGTGCCAGCAGCTTATCCGGTGGAGGGGCACAAGAGACCCAGTACTTC. The rearrangement uses TRBV7-3 and TRBJ2-5; D may be TRBD2 (6 bases). This CDR3 has 16 amino acids. The germline gives CDR1 SGHTA, CDR2 FQGTGA. V dropped 2 bases and J dropped 2 bases, with 15 bases sitting between them.

Notes on this clone: The CDR3 carries no conserved terminal phenylalanine or tryptophan, so it likely arises from a read error. The limits of the CDR3 on the DNA are not certain, so only TCRdb's listed CDR3 is given. This chain uses TRBV6-6 with TRBJ2-3; the table's D call TRBD2 went unverified against the DNA. The CDR3 is 12 amino acids long, termini counted. CDR1 MNHNY and CDR2 SVGAGI come from the germline V gene (reference sequence). This CDR3 is CASSPRGGSGTI.

The chain combines TRBV7-8 with TRBJ2-2; 12 nucleotides align to TRBD2. The CDR3 spans 17 residues. Germline CDR1 is SGHVS and CDR2 is FQNEAQ. With 2 bases clipped from V and 4 bases from J, the junction kept 5 bases outside the gene matches. The DNA of the CDR3 is TGTGCCAGCAGCTTACTAGCGGGAGGGCGTGTCACCGGGGAGCTGTTTTTT. This sequence encodes CASSLLAGGRVTGELFF.

J is TRBJ1-6 and V is TRBV7-2; D is unclear. This CDR3 is 16 amino acids long. CDR1 is SGHTA, CDR2 FQGNSA, per germline. Trimming took 6 bases from V and 0 from J, leaving 12 bases between them. DNA for the CDR3: TGTGCCAGCAGTTCGGCGGCCGGCTCCTATAATTCACCCCTCCACTTT. It is translated as CASSSAAGSYNSPLHF.

The V gene is TRBV9, the J gene TRBJ1-1, with D possibly being TRBD1 (6 bases). The length of the CDR3 is 15 residues. The germline CDR1 and CDR2 sequences are SGDLS and YYNGEE. V gave up 3 bases and J gave up 1 base, with 13 bases separating them. The CDR3 DNA follows: TGTGCCAGCAGCGCACCAGGGGCCCCGAACACTGAAGCTTTCTTT. This sequence encodes CASSAPGAPNTEAFF. Together with reference TRBV9 and TRBJ1-1, the CDR3 gives the full variable domain: DSGVTQTPKHLITATGQRVTLRCSPRSGDLSVYWYQQSLDQGLQFLIQYYNGEERAKGNILERFSAQQFPDLHSELNLSSLELGDSALYFCASSAPGAPNTEAFFGQGTRLTVV.

The V and J genes are TRBV30 and TRBJ1-2; D not certain. V was clipped by 0 bases and J by 4 bases, with 9 bases between them. The CDR3 loop spans 13 amino acids. Per the germline V gene, CDR1 is GTSNPN and CDR2 is SVGIG (reference sequence). Written as DNA, the CDR3 is TGTGCCTGGAGTGTTGGCCGGTTCTATGGCTACACCTTC. Protein: CAWSVGRFYGYTF.

The chain recombines TRBV4-3 with TRBJ1-5; TRBD1 agrees at 10 bases. The ends lost 3 bases at V and 0 bases at J; junction bases unmatched: 8. In germline, CDR1 is LGHNA, CDR2 YSLEER. The CDR3 has 18 residues. This CDR3 is CASSHPRTGGDSNQPQHF. CDR3 in DNA: TGCGCCAGCAGCCACCCCCGGACAGGGGGGGATAGCAATCAGCCCCAGCATTTT.

The CDR3 coding sequence is TGTGCCAGCTCACCGGCGGACAGGGGACCCTACGAGCAGTACTTC. Translated: CASSPADRGPYEQYF. The chain is built from TRBV18 and TRBJ2-7; 9 nucleotides agree with TRBD1. The germline gives CDR1 KGHSH, CDR2 LQKENI. The CDR3 is made up of 15 amino acids. The J segment lost 2 bases and the V segment lost 3 bases, leaving 5 bases of the junction unmatched.

The rearrangement uses TRBV7-3 and TRBJ2-3; 7 nucleotides align to TRBD2. The junction had 5 bases not matched to a gene; V was cut back by 5 bases and J by 0 bases. The length of the CDR3 is 15 residues. The germline CDR1 and CDR2 sequences are SGHTA and FQGTGA. CDR3 sequence (DNA): TGTGCCAGCAGCCCGCTAGCGGATAGCACAGATACGCAGTATTTT. The encoded protein is CASSPLADSTDTQYF.